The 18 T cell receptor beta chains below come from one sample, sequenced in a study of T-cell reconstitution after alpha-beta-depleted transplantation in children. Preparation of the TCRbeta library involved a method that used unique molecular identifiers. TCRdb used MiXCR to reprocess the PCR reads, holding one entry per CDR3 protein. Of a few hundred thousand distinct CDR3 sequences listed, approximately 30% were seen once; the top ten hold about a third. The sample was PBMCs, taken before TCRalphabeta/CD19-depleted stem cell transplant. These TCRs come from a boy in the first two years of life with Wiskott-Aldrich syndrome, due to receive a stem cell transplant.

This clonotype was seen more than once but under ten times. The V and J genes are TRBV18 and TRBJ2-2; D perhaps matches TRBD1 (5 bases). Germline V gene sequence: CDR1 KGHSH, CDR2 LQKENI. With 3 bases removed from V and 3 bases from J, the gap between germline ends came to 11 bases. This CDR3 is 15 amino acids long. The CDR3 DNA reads TGTGCCAGCTCACCGCAGGGTTTGGACACCGGGGAGCTGTTTTTT. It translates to CASSPQGLDTGELFF.

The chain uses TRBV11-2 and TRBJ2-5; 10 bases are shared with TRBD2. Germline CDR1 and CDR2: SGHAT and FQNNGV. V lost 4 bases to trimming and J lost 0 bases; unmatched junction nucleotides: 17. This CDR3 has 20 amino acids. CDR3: CASSSHRGLAGETYQETQYF. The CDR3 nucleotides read TGTGCCAGCAGCTCGCACCGGGGGCTAGCGGGAGAGACCTACCAAGAGACCCAGTACTTC.

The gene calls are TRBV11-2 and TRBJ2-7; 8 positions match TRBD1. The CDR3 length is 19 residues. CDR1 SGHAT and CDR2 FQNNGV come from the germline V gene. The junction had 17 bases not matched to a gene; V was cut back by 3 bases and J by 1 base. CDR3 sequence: CASSFRDEHHRDRSYEQYF. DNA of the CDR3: TGTGCCAGCAGCTTTCGGGACGAACACCACCGGGACAGGTCCTACGAGCAGTACTTC.

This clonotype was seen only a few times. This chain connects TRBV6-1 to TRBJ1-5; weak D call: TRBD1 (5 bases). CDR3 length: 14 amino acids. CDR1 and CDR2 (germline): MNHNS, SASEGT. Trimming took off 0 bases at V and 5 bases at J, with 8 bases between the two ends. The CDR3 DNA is TGTGCCAGCAGTGAAGCAGGGGCACATCAGCCCCAGCATTTT. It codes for CASSEAGAHQPQHF.

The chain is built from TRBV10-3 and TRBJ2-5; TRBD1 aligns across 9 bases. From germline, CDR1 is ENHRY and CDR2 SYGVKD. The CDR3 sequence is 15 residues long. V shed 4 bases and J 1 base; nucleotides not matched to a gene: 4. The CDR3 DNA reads TGTGCCATCAGTGCCGGGACAGGGATCCAAGAGACCCAGTACTTC. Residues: CAISAGTGIQETQYF.

Here the CDR3 DNA reads TGTGCCAGCAGTCCGGGACAGAGAAGGGTGGAGACCCAGTACTTC. The encoded protein is CASSPGQRRVETQYF. The V gene is TRBV12-3 or TRBV12-4, the J gene TRBJ2-5; 7 bases are shared with TRBD1. With V trimmed by 5 bases and J by 5 bases, 11 bases remained unmatched. The CDR3 totals 15 residues.

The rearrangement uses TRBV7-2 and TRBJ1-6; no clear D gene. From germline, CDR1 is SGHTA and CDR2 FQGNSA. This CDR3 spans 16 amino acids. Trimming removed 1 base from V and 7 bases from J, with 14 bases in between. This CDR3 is CASSLVHSAGNSPLHF. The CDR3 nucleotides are TGTGCCAGCAGCTTAGTCCACTCAGCGGGGAATTCACCCCTCCACTTT.

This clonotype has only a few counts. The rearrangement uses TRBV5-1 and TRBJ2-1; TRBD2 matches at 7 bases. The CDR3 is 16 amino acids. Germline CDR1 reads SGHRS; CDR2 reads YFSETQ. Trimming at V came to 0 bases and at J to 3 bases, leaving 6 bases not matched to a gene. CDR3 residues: CASSLALGGSYNEQFF. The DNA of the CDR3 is TGCGCCAGCAGCTTGGCCCTGGGGGGGAGCTACAATGAGCAGTTCTTC.

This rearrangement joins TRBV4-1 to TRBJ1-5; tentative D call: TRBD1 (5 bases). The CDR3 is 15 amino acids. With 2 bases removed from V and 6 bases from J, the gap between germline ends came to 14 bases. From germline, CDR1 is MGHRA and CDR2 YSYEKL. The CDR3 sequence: CASSQREGLSQPQHF. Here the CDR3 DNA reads TGCGCCAGCAGCCAAAGGGAGGGGCTGTCTCAGCCCCAGCATTTT.

CDR3 amino acids: CASSTDRNTGELFF. The CDR3 nucleotides read TGTGCCAGCAGTACTGACCGGAACACCGGGGAGCTGTTTTTT. The chain has TRBV2 and TRBJ2-2; D is ambiguous. CDR1 and CDR2 from the germline V gene are SNHLY and FYNNEI. Trimming removed 5 bases from V and 1 base from J, with 8 bases in between. The CDR3 consists of 14 residues.

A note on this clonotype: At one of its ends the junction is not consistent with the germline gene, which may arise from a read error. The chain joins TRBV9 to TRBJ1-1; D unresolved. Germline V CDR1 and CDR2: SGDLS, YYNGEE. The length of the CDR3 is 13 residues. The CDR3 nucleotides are TGCGCCAGCAGCGTCGCTGAGAACACTGAAGCTTTCTTT. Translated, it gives CASSVAENTEAFF.

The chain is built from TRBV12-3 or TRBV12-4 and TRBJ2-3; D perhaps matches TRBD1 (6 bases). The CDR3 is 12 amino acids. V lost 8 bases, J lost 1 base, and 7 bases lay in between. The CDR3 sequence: CASHRGTDTQYF. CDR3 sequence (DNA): TGTGCCAGCCACAGGGGCACAGATACGCAGTATTTT.

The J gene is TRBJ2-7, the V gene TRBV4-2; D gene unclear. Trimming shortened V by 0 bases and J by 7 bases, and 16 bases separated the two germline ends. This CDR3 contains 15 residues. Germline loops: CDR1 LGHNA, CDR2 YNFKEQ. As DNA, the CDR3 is TGTGCCAGCAGCCAAGATCCTAGAGTTCCACGGGAGCAGTACTTC. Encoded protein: CASSQDPRVPREQYF.

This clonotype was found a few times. The DNA for the CDR3 is TGTGCCAGCAGACGGACTAGCGGGACCACAGATACGCAGTATTTT. Its protein product is CASRRTSGTTDTQYF. The gene calls are TRBV12-3 or TRBV12-4 and TRBJ2-3; 12 nucleotides align to TRBD2. With V trimmed by 6 bases and J by 2 bases, 3 bases remained unmatched. The length of the CDR3 is 15 residues.

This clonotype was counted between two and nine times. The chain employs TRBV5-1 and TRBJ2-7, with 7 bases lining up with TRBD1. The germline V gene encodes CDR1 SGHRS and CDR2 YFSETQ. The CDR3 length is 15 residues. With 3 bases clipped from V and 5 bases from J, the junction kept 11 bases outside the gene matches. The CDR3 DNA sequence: TGCGCCAGCAGCTCTATTCCGGGACAGTCAAACGAGCAGTACTTC. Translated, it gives CASSSIPGQSNEQYF.

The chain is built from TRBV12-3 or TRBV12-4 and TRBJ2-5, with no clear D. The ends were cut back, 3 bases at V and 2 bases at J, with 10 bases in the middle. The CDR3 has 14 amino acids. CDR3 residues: CASSLNSVQETQYF. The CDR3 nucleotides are TGTGCCAGCAGTTTGAACTCCGTACAAGAGACCCAGTACTTC.

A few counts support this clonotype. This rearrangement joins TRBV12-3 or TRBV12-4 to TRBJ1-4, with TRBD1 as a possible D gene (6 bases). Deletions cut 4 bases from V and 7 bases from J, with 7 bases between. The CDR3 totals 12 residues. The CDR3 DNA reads TGTGCCAGCAGTTACAGGGTTGAAAAACTGTTTTTT. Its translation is CASSYRVEKLFF.

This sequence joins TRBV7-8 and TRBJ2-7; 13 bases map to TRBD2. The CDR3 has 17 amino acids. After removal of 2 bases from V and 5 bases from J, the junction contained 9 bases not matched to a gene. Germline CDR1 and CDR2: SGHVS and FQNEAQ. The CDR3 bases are TGTGCCAGCAGCTTAATTACTTGGACTAGCGGGAGAGACGAGCAGTACTTC. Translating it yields CASSLITWTSGRDEQYF.